This section outlines one T cell receptor (beta chain) sequence together with its context. What it binds is unknown. This entry is derived from a study of cytomegalovirus exposure and HLA in healthy donors. Germline loops: CDR1 MNHEY, CDR2 SMNVEV (reference sequence). After removal of 2 bases from V and 0 bases from J, the junction contained 7 bases not matched to a gene. The CDR3 has 17 residues. Vbeta (60) and Jbeta (13) primers were used in the PCR. Profiling relied on immunoSEQ multiplex PCR, and the TCRdb table lists in-frame clones only, not all of them. The data contain about 200,000 clones, 79% of them singletons. Sampled while nominally healthy, donors likely had unrecorded immune exposures. Study-level results: Earlier analysis yielded a pattern in which most TCR beta V segments were productive about 90% or about 30% of the time.

This chain uses TRBV27 with TRBJ2-3; 8 positions match TRBD1. The receptor was isolated from a woman aged 25 to 39 in good health and CMV-seropositive. Input material: PBMCs. CDR3 loop: CASSLRQGATSTDTQYF. CDR3 DNA sequence: TGTGCCAGCAGTTTACGGCAGGGGGCAACTAGCACAGATACGCAGTATTTT.